Shown below are 24 T cell receptor beta chains from a single sample sequenced in a study of cytomegalovirus exposure and HLA in healthy donors. Using immunoSEQ multiplex PCR, the repertoire was profiled, and TCRdb retains in-frame clones only, with some absent. The table has about 190,000 clones, roughly 82% seen once. The sample consisted of PBMCs. These receptors were obtained from a woman aged 18-35 years in good health and CMV-seronegative.

The J gene is TRBJ1-1, the V gene TRBV30; D is perhaps TRBD1 (6 bases). Germline V gene lookup returns CDR1 GTSNPN and CDR2 SVGIG (reference sequence). The CDR3 runs to 11 residues. The V and J ends lost 3 bases and 10 bases respectively, with 12 bases between them. CDR3 bases: TGTGCCTGGAGAATGACAGGCGTAGCTTTCTTT. Its protein is CAWRMTGVAFF.

The chain combines TRBV27 with TRBJ2-1; D is uncertain. V was trimmed by 2 bases and J by 4 bases, leaving 6 bases between them. Germline V gene lookup returns CDR1 MNHEY and CDR2 SMNVEV (reference sequence). The CDR3 length is 13 residues. CDR3 DNA: TGTGCCAGCAGTTTAAACTATTACAATGAGCAGTTCTTC. Its translation is CASSLNYYNEQFF.

This chain links TRBV5-1 with TRBJ1-4; D unresolved. Trimming left V 5 bases short and J 0 bases short, with 14 bases between. The germline V gene has CDR1 SGHRS and CDR2 YFSETQ. CDR3 length equals 16 residues. CDR3: CASSIAGSATNEKLFF. CDR3 coding DNA: TGCGCCAGCAGTATAGCGGGCAGTGCAACTAATGAAAAACTGTTTTTT.

The chain couples TRBV4-1 to TRBJ2-7; 10 nucleotides agree with TRBD1. The CDR3 runs 18 residues. Unmatched junction bases numbered 13, after V lost 4 bases and J lost 1 base. Germline lookup yields CDR1 MGHRA and CDR2 YSYEKL. The CDR3 coding sequence is TGCGCCAGCAGCCTAAGGACGGGACAGGGGACAAATTCCTACGAGCAGTACTTC. Its translation is CASSLRTGQGTNSYEQYF.

The rearrangement links TRBV19 to TRBJ2-1, with D maybe TRBD1 (5 bases). V gave up 2 bases and J gave up 10 bases, with 15 bases separating them. The CDR3 is 14 amino acids. In germline, CDR1 is LNHDA, CDR2 SQIVND (reference sequence). CDR3 coding DNA: TGTGCCAGTAGTATAACGGCCAGGGCCGGGGAGCAGTTCTTC. Translated, it gives CASSITARAGEQFF.

The chain joins TRBV10-3 to TRBJ2-3, with 11 bases that match TRBD2. The V gene's germline CDR1 is ENHRY and CDR2 SYGVKD. After removal of 7 bases from V and 4 bases from J, the junction contained 13 bases not matched to a gene. The CDR3 sequence is 17 residues long. CDR3 in amino acids: CAINPTSGTSGADTQYF. The CDR3 DNA reads as TGTGCCATCAACCCAACTTCCGGGACTAGCGGCGCAGATACGCAGTATTTT.

This clone was counted between two and nine times. CDR3 sequence: CASSLDKNTGELFF. CDR3 nucleotide sequence: TGTGCCAGCAGCTTAGACAAAAACACCGGGGAGCTGTTTTTT. The J gene is TRBJ2-2, the V gene TRBV7-9; D gene unclear. In germline, CDR1 is SEHNR, CDR2 FQNEAQ (reference sequence). This CDR3 contains 14 residues. Between the trimmed V and J ends, which lost 1 base and 2 bases, there was a span of 5 bases.

J is TRBJ2-7 and V is TRBV10-1; TRBD2 matches at 12 bases. CDR1 is WNHNN and CDR2 is SYGVQD in the germline V gene (reference sequence). CDR3 length: 16 residues. The V and J ends lost 0 bases and 0 bases, in that order; junction bases with no gene match: 0. The CDR3 DNA follows: TGCGCCAGCAGTGAGTCGACTAGCGGGAGCTCCTACGAGCAGTACTTC. It codes for CASSESTSGSSYEQYF.

This clone was detected once. The chain joins TRBV2 to TRBJ1-2; tentative D call: TRBD1 (6 bases). V was clipped by 5 bases and J by 4 bases, with 17 bases between them. CDR1 and CDR2 from the germline V gene are SNHLY and FYNNEI. The CDR3 is 15 residues long. The CDR3 coding sequence is TGTGCCAGCAGTCGAACAGGGTTTGCGAGCTATGGCTACACCTTC. Translated: CASSRTGFASYGYTF.

V gene TRBV6-1 combines with J gene TRBJ1-2, with D possibly matching TRBD1 (5 bases). The CDR3 is 12 amino acids. Germline V gene sequence: CDR1 MNHNS, CDR2 SASEGT. V was cut by 5 bases and J by 2 bases, with 6 bases left in between. CDR3 DNA: TGTGCCAGCAGTCAGGGAAACTATGGCTACACCTTC. Its translation is CASSQGNYGYTF.

Only a few counts were recorded for this clone. This sequence joins TRBV29-1 and TRBJ2-2; 8 nucleotides agree with TRBD1. Germline CDR1 and CDR2: SQVTM and ANQGSEA. The CDR3 has 14 residues. After removal of 3 bases from V and 5 bases from J, the junction contained 5 bases not matched to a gene. This CDR3 reads CSVETGARTGELFF. The CDR3 DNA is TGCAGCGTTGAGACAGGGGCGAGGACCGGGGAGCTGTTTTTT.

The chain uses TRBV6-6 and TRBJ2-4; D may be TRBD2 (5 bases). This CDR3 spans 13 amino acids. The germline V and J ends were trimmed by 2 bases and 8 bases, with 10 bases remaining between them. Germline V gene lookup returns CDR1 MNHNY and CDR2 SVGAGI (reference sequence). CDR3 DNA sequence: TGTGCCAGCAGTTACCGGGGTTCGGACATTCAGTACTTC. It is translated as CASSYRGSDIQYF.

This rearrangement joins TRBV5-4 to TRBJ1-2; the match to TRBD1 covers 9 bases. The CDR3 consists of 17 residues. Germline trimming cut 1 base from V and 2 bases from J; bases unmatched to any gene: 9. Germline V gene lookup returns CDR1 SGHNT and CDR2 YYREEE (reference sequence). CDR3 residues: CASSLLSGTGSNYGYTF. The CDR3 region has the DNA TGTGCCAGCAGCTTGCTATCTGGGACAGGGAGCAACTATGGCTACACCTTC.

The chain joins TRBV30 to TRBJ2-5; 7 positions match TRBD1. J was trimmed by 5 bases and V by 1 base; bases with no gene match: 4. The CDR3 consists of 13 residues. Germline loops: CDR1 GTSNPN, CDR2 SVGIG (reference sequence). CDR3 amino acids: CAWSEDRVETQYF. The CDR3 DNA follows: TGTGCCTGGAGTGAAGACAGGGTGGAGACCCAGTACTTC.

A few counts support this clone. V usage is TRBV6-4 and J usage is TRBJ2-7; 11 nucleotides line up with TRBD2. Looked up from germline, CDR1 is MRHNA and CDR2 is SNTAGT. The junction had 4 bases not matched to a gene; V was cut back by 6 bases and J by 0 bases. CDR3 length: 15 amino acids. The CDR3 coding sequence is TGTGCCAGCAGCCAAACTAGCGGGAGCTCCTACGAGCAGTACTTC. This gives the protein CASSQTSGSSYEQYF.

This clone is a singleton in its sample. This chain connects TRBV5-4 to TRBJ2-1, with a weak D call TRBD1 (6 bases). CDR1 and CDR2 (germline): SGHNT, YYREEE (reference sequence). Between the trimmed V and J ends, which lost 7 bases and 3 bases, there was a span of 20 bases. The CDR3 runs 16 residues. This CDR3 is CASLPRLGGNYNEQFF. For the CDR3, the DNA is TGTGCCAGCCTCCCCCGGTTAGGGGGAAACTACAATGAGCAGTTCTTC.

This chain links TRBV30 with TRBJ1-2, with a possible D match to TRBD1 (6 bases). Deletions cut 2 bases from V and 6 bases from J, with 13 bases between. This CDR3 contains 13 residues. Germline CDR1 is GTSNPN and CDR2 is SVGIG (reference sequence). The CDR3 nucleotides read TGTGCCTGGAGTAATACAGGGAAACATGGCTACACCTTC. Translating gives CAWSNTGKHGYTF. Drawing the rest from reference TRBV30 and TRBJ1-2, the complete variable domain is SQTIHQWPATLVQPVGSPLSLECTVEGTSNPNLYWYRQAAGRGLQLLFYSVGIGQISSEVPQNLSASRPQDRQFILSSKKLLLSDSGFYLCAWSNTGKHGYTFGSGTRLTVV.

The CDR3 region is CAISDPTGGRIIYGYTF. CDR3 DNA: TGTGCCATCAGTGACCCGACAGGGGGGCGGATAATCTATGGCTACACCTTC. This chain uses TRBV10-3 with TRBJ1-2; 9 bases map to TRBD1. V shed 3 bases, J shed 4 bases, and the junction held 12 bases outside the gene matches. CDR1 ENHRY and CDR2 SYGVKD come from the germline V gene. This CDR3 contains 17 residues.

This clone appeared a few times. The gene calls are TRBV10-3 and TRBJ1-1; 8 nucleotides line up with TRBD1. Germline assignment: CDR1 ENHRY and CDR2 SYGVKD. The V gene end was trimmed by 8 bases and the J gene end by 7 bases; junction bases not matched to a gene: 9. This CDR3 is built from 13 residues. The DNA for the CDR3 is TGTGCCATCGGGAGGACAGGGTGGGATGAAGCTTTCTTT. This sequence encodes CAIGRTGWDEAFF.

The chain employs TRBV6-1 and TRBJ2-2, with 8 bases matching TRBD1. The CDR3 is 14 amino acids. Trimming removed 3 bases from V and 6 bases from J; junction bases left unmatched: 3. CDR1 and CDR2 from the germline V gene are MNHNS and SASEGT. In DNA form, the CDR3 reads TGTGCCAGCAGTGAGACAGGGGTGGCCGGGGAGCTGTTTTTT. Translation gives CASSETGVAGELFF.

Comments on this clone: An end of the junction does not agree with germline; a read error may underlie this. This chain links TRBV9 with TRBJ2-7; 10 positions agree with TRBD2. The CDR3 consists of 15 residues. Germline V lookup: CDR1 SGDLS, CDR2 YYNGEE. The CDR3: CASSVASGRVDEQYF. CDR3 DNA: TGTGCCAGTAGCGTAGCTAGCGGGAGAGTCGACGAGCAGTACTTC. Full variable domain (outside the CDR3, taken from reference TRBV9 and TRBJ2-7): DSGVTQTPKHLITATGQRVTLRCSPRSGDLSVYWYQQSLDQGLQFLIQYYNGEERAKGNILERFSAQQFPDLHSELNLSSLELGDSALYFCASSVASGRVDEQYFGPGTRLTVT.

The chain is built from TRBV7-8 and TRBJ1-1, with D unclear. CDR1 SGHVS and CDR2 FQNEAQ come from the germline V gene. Trimming pared 3 bases from V and 3 bases from J, leaving 8 bases between. CDR3 length equals 13 residues. In nucleotides, the CDR3 is TGTGCCAGCAGCTTGAGATCCGACACTGAAGCTTTCTTT. Residues: CASSLRSDTEAFF.

This clone was recorded only once. The rearrangement uses TRBV6-5 and TRBJ2-7; 7 nucleotides line up with TRBD2. Germline assignment: CDR1 MNHEY and CDR2 SVGAGI. Trimming cost V 6 bases and J 2 bases; bases outside gene matches: 7. CDR3 size: 14 residues. The chain's CDR3 is CASRRGVIAYEQYF. CDR3 coding DNA: TGTGCCAGCAGACGGGGGGTCATCGCCTACGAGCAGTACTTC.

The V gene is TRBV9, the J gene TRBJ1-2; 7 bases are shared with TRBD1. The CDR3 runs 13 residues. With 4 bases clipped from V and 8 bases from J, the junction kept 8 bases outside the gene matches. CDR1 is SGDLS, CDR2 YYNGEE, per germline. CDR3 bases: TGTGCCAGCAGCCCCGGACAGGTCGGCGGCTACACCTTC. Protein sequence: CASSPGQVGGYTF.